This is a list of T cell receptor beta chains from one sample in a study of blood T cell repertoires in COVID-19. This table comes from immunoSEQ multiplex PCR, and its TCRdb copy is limited to in-frame clones, with some not included. The data show about 89,000 clones, about 83% seen once. What was sequenced was peripheral blood. The origin of the receptors is a man aged 65-85 years with COVID-19, enrolled during active disease. CDR3s include the opening cysteine and the closing phenylalanine or tryptophan. A D gene is named only where the DNA matches it firmly. Rows give clone size only sometimes, using once, few, many, or a class for an expanded clone.

CDR3nt: TGTGCCAGCAGCTTAAGTTTAGACAGGGAGCTGTTTTTT; CDR3aa: CASSLSLDRELFF; v_gene: TRBV11-2; d_gene: NA; abundance: NA; j_gene: TRBJ2-2
CDR3nt: TGTGCCAGCAGCCCAAGGGGGCGTCTAAACTATGGCTACACCTTC; CDR3aa: CASSPRGRLNYGYTF; v_gene: TRBV7-8; d_gene: TRBD1; abundance: few; j_gene: TRBJ1-2
CDR3nt: TGTGCCAGTAGTAGGGGAGGAGAGGCCAACGTCCTGACTTTC; CDR3aa: CASSRGGEANVLTF; v_gene: TRBV19; d_gene: NA; abundance: NA; j_gene: TRBJ2-6
CDR3nt: TGTGCCAGCAGTCCCGGTCAGGGGTCCTACGAGCAGTACTTC; CDR3aa: CASSPGQGSYEQYF; v_gene: TRBV28; d_gene: NA; abundance: once; j_gene: TRBJ2-7
CDR3nt: TGCGCCAGCAGCTTGGACTTTAATCGTTATTCACCCCTCCACTTT; CDR3aa: CASSLDFNRYSPLHF; v_gene: TRBV5-1; d_gene: NA; abundance: NA; j_gene: TRBJ1-6
CDR3nt: TGTGCCAGCAGCCTCCGACTAGCGGGACCTGCAGATACGCAGTATTTT; CDR3aa: CASSLRLAGPADTQYF; v_gene: TRBV5-4; d_gene: TRBD2; abundance: NA; j_gene: TRBJ2-3
CDR3nt: TGTGCCAGCAGCGTAGCGGGGAACACCGGGGAGCTGTTTTTT; CDR3aa: CASSVAGNTGELFF; v_gene: TRBV9; d_gene: NA; abundance: NA; j_gene: TRBJ2-2
CDR3nt: TGCGCCAGCAGCCAAGTATCCGGGCTAGCGGGGGGTAGAGGTGAGCAGTTCTTC; CDR3aa: CASSQVSGLAGGRGEQFF; v_gene: TRBV4-1; d_gene: TRBD2; abundance: few; j_gene: TRBJ2-1
CDR3nt: TGTGCCAGCAGGCGGACATCAGCTGAAGCTTTCTTT; CDR3aa: CASRRTSAEAFF; v_gene: TRBV2; d_gene: NA; abundance: NA; j_gene: TRBJ1-1
CDR3nt: TGTGCCAGCAGCTTAGAGTCTGGGGGGGTTGCCACTGAAGCTTTCTTT; CDR3aa: CASSLESGGVATEAFF; v_gene: TRBV7-9; d_gene: NA; abundance: NA; j_gene: TRBJ1-1
CDR3nt: TGTGCCAGCAGGCAGCCAGGGGGCGCGCTCTATGGCTACACCTTC; CDR3aa: CASRQPGGALYGYTF; v_gene: TRBV2; d_gene: TRBD1; abundance: NA; j_gene: TRBJ1-2
CDR3nt: TGTGCCAGCAGCTTGGGGCAGGGCGGGGCAGGGGAAGCTTTCTTT; CDR3aa: CASSLGQGGAGEAFF; v_gene: TRBV5-4; d_gene: NA; abundance: NA; j_gene: TRBJ1-1
CDR3nt: TGTGCCAGCTCACTTGGGAGGGACACCTATGGCTACACCTTC; CDR3aa: CASSLGRDTYGYTF; v_gene: TRBV18; d_gene: NA; abundance: NA; j_gene: TRBJ1-2
CDR3nt: TGTGCCAGCAGCTTAGGAATGAGCGGGAGGTCCGCAGATACGCAGTATTTT; CDR3aa: CASSLGMSGRSADTQYF; v_gene: TRBV7-2; d_gene: TRBD2; abundance: NA; j_gene: TRBJ2-3
CDR3nt: TGCGCCAGCAGGGCTAGCGGGAGTTCAGGTAATGAGCAGTTCTTC; CDR3aa: CASRASGSSGNEQFF; v_gene: TRBV10-1; d_gene: TRBD2; abundance: NA; j_gene: TRBJ2-1